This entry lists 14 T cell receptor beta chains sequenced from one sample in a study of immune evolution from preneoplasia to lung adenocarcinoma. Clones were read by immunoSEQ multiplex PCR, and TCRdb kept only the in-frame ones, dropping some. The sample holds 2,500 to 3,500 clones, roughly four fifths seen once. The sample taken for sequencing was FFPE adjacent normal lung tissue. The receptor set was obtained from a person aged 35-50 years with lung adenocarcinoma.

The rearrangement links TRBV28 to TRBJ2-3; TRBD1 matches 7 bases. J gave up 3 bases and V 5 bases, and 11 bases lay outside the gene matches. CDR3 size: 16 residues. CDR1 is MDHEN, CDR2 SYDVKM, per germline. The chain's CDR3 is CASSGRQGRVTDTQYF. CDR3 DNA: TGTGCCAGCAGTGGGAGACAGGGCAGAGTGACAGATACGCAGTATTTT.

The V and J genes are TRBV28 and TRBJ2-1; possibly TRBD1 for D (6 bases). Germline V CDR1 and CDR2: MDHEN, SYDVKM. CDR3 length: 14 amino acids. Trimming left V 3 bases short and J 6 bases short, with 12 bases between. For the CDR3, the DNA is TGTGCCAGCAGTTTGGCAGGGACAATCAATGAGCAGTTCTTC. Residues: CASSLAGTINEQFF.

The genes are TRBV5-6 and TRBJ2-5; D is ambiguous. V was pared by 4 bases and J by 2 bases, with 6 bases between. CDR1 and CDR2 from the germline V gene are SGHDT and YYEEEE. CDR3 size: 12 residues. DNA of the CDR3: TGTGCCAGCAGCAGGTTACAAGAGACCCAGTACTTC. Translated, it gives CASSRLQETQYF.

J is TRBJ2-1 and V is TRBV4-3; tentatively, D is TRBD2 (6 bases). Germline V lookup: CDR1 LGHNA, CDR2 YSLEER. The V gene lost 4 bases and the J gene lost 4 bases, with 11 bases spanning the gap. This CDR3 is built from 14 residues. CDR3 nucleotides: TGCGCCAGCAGCCGTCACGGGACTTACAATGAGCAGTTCTTC. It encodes CASSRHGTYNEQFF.

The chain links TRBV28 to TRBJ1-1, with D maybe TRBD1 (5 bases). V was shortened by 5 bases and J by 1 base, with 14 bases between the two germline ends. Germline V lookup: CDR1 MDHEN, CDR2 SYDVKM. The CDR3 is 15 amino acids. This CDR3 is CASSLFSQGNTEAFF. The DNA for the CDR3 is TGTGCCAGCAGTCTCTTTTCTCAGGGGAACACTGAAGCTTTCTTT.

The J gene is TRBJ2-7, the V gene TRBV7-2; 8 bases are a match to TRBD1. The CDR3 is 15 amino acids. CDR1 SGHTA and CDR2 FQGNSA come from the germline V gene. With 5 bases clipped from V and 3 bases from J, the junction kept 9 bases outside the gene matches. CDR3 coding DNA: TGTGCCAGCAGCCCAACCGGGACAGGTTACTACGAGCAGTACTTC. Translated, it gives CASSPTGTGYYEQYF. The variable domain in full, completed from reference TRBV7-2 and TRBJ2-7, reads GAGVSQSPSNKVTEKGKDVELRCDPISGHTALYWYRQSLGQGLEFLIYFQGNSAPDKSGLPSDRFSAERTGGSVSTLTIQRTQQEDSAVYLCASSPTGTGYYEQYFGPGTRLTVT.

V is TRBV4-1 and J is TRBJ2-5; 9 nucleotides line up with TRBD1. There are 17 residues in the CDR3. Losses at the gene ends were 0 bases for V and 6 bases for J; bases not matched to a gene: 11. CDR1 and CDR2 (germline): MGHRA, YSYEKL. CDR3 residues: CASSQEPGQGTLKTQYF. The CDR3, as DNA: TGCGCCAGCAGCCAAGAGCCGGGACAGGGAACCTTAAAGACCCAGTACTTC.

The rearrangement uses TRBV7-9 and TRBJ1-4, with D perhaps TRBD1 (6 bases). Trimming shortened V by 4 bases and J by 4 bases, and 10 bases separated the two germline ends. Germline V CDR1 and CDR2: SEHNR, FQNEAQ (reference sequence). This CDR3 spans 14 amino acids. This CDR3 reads CASSWQGGNEKLFF. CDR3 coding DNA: TGTGCCAGCAGCTGGCAAGGGGGTAATGAAAAACTGTTTTTT.

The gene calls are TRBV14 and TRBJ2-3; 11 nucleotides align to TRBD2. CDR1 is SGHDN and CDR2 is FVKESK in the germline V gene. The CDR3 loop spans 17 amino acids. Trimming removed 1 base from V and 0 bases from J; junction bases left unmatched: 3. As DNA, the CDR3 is TGTGCCAGCAGCCAAGGAGGGACTAGCGGCAGCACAGATACGCAGTATTTT. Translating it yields CASSQGGTSGSTDTQYF.

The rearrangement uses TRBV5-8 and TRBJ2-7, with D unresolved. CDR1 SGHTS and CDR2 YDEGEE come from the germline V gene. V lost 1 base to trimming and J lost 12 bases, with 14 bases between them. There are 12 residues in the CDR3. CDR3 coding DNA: TGTGCCAGCAGCTTGTTCACTACCTCTACGTACTTC. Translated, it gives CASSLFTTSTYF.

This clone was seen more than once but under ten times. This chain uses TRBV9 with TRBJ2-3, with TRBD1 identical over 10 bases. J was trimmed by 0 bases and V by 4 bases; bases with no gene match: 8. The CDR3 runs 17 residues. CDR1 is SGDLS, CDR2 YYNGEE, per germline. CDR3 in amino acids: CASSPWTGGSSTDTQYF. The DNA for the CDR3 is TGTGCCAGCAGCCCGTGGACAGGGGGATCAAGCACAGATACGCAGTATTTT.

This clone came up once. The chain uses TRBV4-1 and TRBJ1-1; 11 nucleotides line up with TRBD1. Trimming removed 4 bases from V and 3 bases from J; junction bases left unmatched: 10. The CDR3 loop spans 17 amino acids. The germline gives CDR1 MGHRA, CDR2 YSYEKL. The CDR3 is CASSPRTGGALDTEAFF. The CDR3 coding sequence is TGCGCCAGCAGCCCCCGGACAGGGGGCGCATTGGACACTGAAGCTTTCTTT.

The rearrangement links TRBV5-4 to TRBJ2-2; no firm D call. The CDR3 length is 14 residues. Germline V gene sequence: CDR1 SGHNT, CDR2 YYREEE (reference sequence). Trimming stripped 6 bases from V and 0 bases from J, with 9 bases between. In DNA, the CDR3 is TGTGCCAGCAACACCCAATCGAACACCGGGGAGCTGTTTTTT. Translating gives CASNTQSNTGELFF.

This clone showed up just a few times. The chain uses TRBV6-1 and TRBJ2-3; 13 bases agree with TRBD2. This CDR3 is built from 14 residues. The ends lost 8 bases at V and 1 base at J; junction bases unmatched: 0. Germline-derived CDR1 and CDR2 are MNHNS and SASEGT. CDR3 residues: CASGLAGGTDTQYF. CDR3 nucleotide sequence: TGTGCCAGCGGACTAGCGGGAGGCACAGATACGCAGTATTTT.